This T cell receptor (beta chain) stems from a study of CD8 T cells in Susac syndrome. The germline gives CDR1 SGDLS, CDR2 YYNGEE. CDR3 length: 14 amino acids. The germline V and J ends were trimmed by 1 base and 2 bases, with 9 bases remaining between them. The CD8+ and CD4+ T cells were negatively isolated, with the TEMRA cells enriched by FACS. Random hexamers were used to reverse transcribe the RNA input (roughly 0.5 to 1 ug). Each CDR3 protein gets one entry after TCRdb re-called the immunoSEQ multiplex PCR reads with MiXCR. The data hold 350,000 to 550,000 distinct CDR3 sequences, with more than 70% observed a single time. This clonotype has a handful of counts.

The TCR originated in a human donor with multiple sclerosis. J is TRBJ1-1 and V is TRBV9; D is ambiguous. Sequencing was done on a sample of CD8+ T cells from PBMCs. The CDR3 protein is CASSVNEVNTEAFF. CDR3 bases: TGTGCCAGCAGCGTAAATGAAGTAAACACTGAAGCTTTCTTT.